The 7 T cell receptor beta chains in this list originate from one sample, sequenced in a study of metastatic and nonmetastatic thyroid tumors. The entire patient cohort was treatment-naive prior to thyroid surgery. TCRdb used MiXCR to call clones anew from the PCR reads. The table records approximately 37,000 clones, 15% of them present only once. Sequenced material: blood. The source of these receptors is a male donor with papillary thyroid cancer or a benign thyroid nodule (not recorded which). Some clones in this sample may be carry-over from other donors' samples.

This clone was picked up many times. The V gene is TRBV2, the J gene TRBJ2-1, with D possibly being TRBD1 or TRBD2 (5 bases each). The germline gives CDR1 SNHLY, CDR2 FYNNEI. V was pared by 7 bases and J by 0 bases, with 13 bases between. The CDR3 runs 15 residues. CDR3 region: CASTRDRLSYNEQFF. The CDR3 DNA reads TGTGCCAGCACCCGGGACCGCCTCTCCTACAATGAGCAGTTCTTC.

This clone has at least ten counts. V gene TRBV6-1 combines with J gene TRBJ2-3; D is undetermined. The germline CDR1 and CDR2 sequences are MNHNS and SASEGT. CDR3 length equals 13 residues. V lost 8 bases and J lost 6, with 15 bases in between. The CDR3 protein is CASYTTGGDTQYF. The CDR3 bases are TGTGCCAGCTACACAACGGGTGGGGATACGCAGTATTTT.

This clone was observed a few times. A much larger clone is a single base away; this may be a read error. Because the CDR3 is missing its conserved closing phenylalanine or tryptophan, this is likely a read error. The rearrangement links TRBV6-5 to TRBJ1-2; D call uncertain. This CDR3 has 13 amino acids. Germline loops: CDR1 MNHEY, CDR2 SVGAGI. Deletions cut 0 bases from V and 10 bases from J, with 12 bases between. The CDR3 nucleotides are TGTGCCAGCAGTTACTCGGGCGAAAGGGTCTACACCCTC. This gives the protein CASSYSGERVYTL.

This clone was seen at least ten times. V usage is TRBV20-1 and J usage is TRBJ2-7, with a tentative D call TRBD2 (6 bases). V lost 5 bases and J 2 bases, leaving 19 bases between the germline ends. The CDR3 has 15 residues. The V gene's germline CDR1 is DFQATT and CDR2 SNEGSKA (reference sequence). The CDR3 protein is CSAGDSNGGTYEQYF. CDR3 bases: TGCAGTGCTGGCGACTCCAACGGGGGTACCTACGAGCAGTACTTC.

This clone has a count of ten or more. V usage is TRBV18 and J usage is TRBJ2-5; D may correspond to TRBD1 or TRBD2 (5 bases each). Germline V gives CDR1 KGHSH, CDR2 LQKENI. Between the trimmed V and J ends, which lost 3 bases and 3 bases, there was a span of 8 bases. The CDR3 sequence is 13 residues long. The CDR3 protein is CASSPVGEETQYF. In DNA form, the CDR3 reads TGTGCCAGCTCACCGGTGGGGGAAGAGACCCAGTACTTC.

This clone is a singleton in its sample. The CDR3 spells CASSESYNEQFF. The CDR3 DNA reads as TGCGCCAGCAGTGAGTCGTACAATGAGCAGTTCTTC. V gene TRBV10-2 combines with J gene TRBJ2-1; no firm D call. Deletions cut 0 bases from V and 4 bases from J, with 1 base between. Germline V CDR1 and CDR2: WSHSY, SAAADI. The CDR3 runs 12 residues.

This clone was observed many times. V gene TRBV11-1 combines with J gene TRBJ2-3; D is perhaps TRBD1 or TRBD2 (5 bases each). V gave up 3 bases and J gave up 3 bases, with 16 bases separating them. The CDR3 runs to 16 residues. Germline V CDR1 and CDR2: SGHAT, FQDESV (reference sequence). CDR3 residues: CASSFFTGRTTDTQYF. The CDR3 nucleotides read TGTGCCAGCAGCTTCTTTACGGGACGGACGACAGATACGCAGTATTTT. The variable domain in full, completed from reference TRBV11-1 and TRBJ2-3, reads EAEVAQSPRYKITEKSQAVAFWCDPISGHATLYWYRQILGQGPELLVQFQDESVVDDSQLPKDRFSAERLKGVDSTLKIQPAELGDSAMYLCASSFFTGRTTDTQYFGPGTRLTVL.